One T cell receptor (beta chain) is described in this entry. Its antigen remains unidentified. The record originates from a study of T cell repertoires in cytomegalovirus infection. Study-level background: Matching HLA type and CMV infection were both indicated by public TCR beta signatures.

The study's findings and limits: The ex vivo response showed dominance by HLA-C-restricted CMV-specific TCR beta clonotypes.

There are 15 residues in the CDR3. Unmatched junction bases numbered 5, after V lost 3 bases and J lost 5 bases. TCRdb re-derived calls from the reads in MiXCR, one entry per CDR3 protein. The data contain around 6,000 distinct CDR3 sequences, roughly half of them singletons. The sample comprised PBMCs, sequenced either directly or after in vitro stimulation (not recorded which). This chain uses TRBV12-3 or TRBV12-4 with TRBJ2-1; TRBD2 aligns across 9 bases. The sequence came from a human donor in good health (CMV status not recorded). Some clones in this sample may be carry-over from other donors' samples. DNA of the CDR3: TGTGCCAGCAGTTTCGGCGGGGGGGCCCACAATGAGCAGTTCTTC. Translated, it gives CASSFGGGAHNEQFF.